Listed below are T cell receptor beta chains from one sample, sequenced in a study of follicular helper T cells after annual influenza vaccination. Repertoires were generated with immunoSEQ multiplex PCR, while TCRdb's copy carries only in-frame clones and drops some. Of about 2,500 clones detected, around 87% appear once; the ten largest clones hold around 3%. The sample consisted of CXCR5+ CD38+ circulating T follicular helper cells from blood, taken on the day of influenza vaccination. The receptor set was obtained from an adult who received the influenza vaccine. The CDR3 runs from the conserved cysteine through the conserved F or W. D genes are given only for firm matches. A row's size may be missing; if present it is once, few, many or a size class.

V	J	length	D	size	CDR3	DNA
TRBV18	TRBJ2-7	15	TRBD2	-	CASSPAAGGHYEQYF	TGTGCCAGCTCACCTGCGGCGGGAGGCCACTACGAGCAGTACTTC
TRBV10-2	TRBJ2-5	15	TRBD2	-	CASSPTSGIQETQYF	TGCGCCAGCAGTCCGACTAGCGGAATACAAGAGACCCAGTACTTC
TRBV28	TRBJ2-1	13	TRBD2	-	CASSSSGRGEQFF	TGTGCCAGCAGTTCCAGCGGGAGGGGTGAGCAGTTCTTC
TRBV5-1	TRBJ1-2	15	-	-	CASSPSGNINYGYTF	TGCGCCAGCAGCCCCAGCGGGAACATTAACTATGGCTACACCTTC
TRBV19	TRBJ2-5	16	TRBD1	few	CASSTSRQGGGETQYF	TGTGCCAGTAGTACGTCCCGACAGGGTGGCGGAGAGACCCAGTACTTC
TRBV7-9	TRBJ2-3	15	TRBD1	-	CASSFRQGAADTQYF	TGTGCCAGCAGCTTTCGACAGGGAGCGGCAGATACGCAGTATTTT
TRBV5-4	TRBJ2-3	15	TRBD2	-	CASTVAGGSTDTQYF	TGTGCCAGCACCGTAGCGGGGGGCAGCACAGATACGCAGTATTTT
TRBV7-2	TRBJ2-6	18	TRBD1	-	CASSSGTGGGSGANVLTF	TGTGCCAGCAGCTCGGGGACAGGGGGCGGCTCTGGGGCCAACGTCCTGACTTTC
TRBV28	TRBJ1-1	16	-	-	CASSLVGQGSDTEAFF	TGTGCCAGCAGTTTAGTGGGGCAGGGGTCGGACACTGAAGCTTTCTTT
TRBV2	TRBJ2-5	14	TRBD1	-	CASSGGTGGGTQYF	TGTGCCAGCAGTGGAGGGACAGGGGGAGGGACCCAGTACTTC
TRBV5-4	TRBJ2-1	15	TRBD2	few	CASSHPSGGSNEQFF	TGTGCCAGCAGCCACCCCAGCGGGGGTAGCAATGAGCAGTTCTTC
TRBV5-4	TRBJ2-5	15	TRBD1	-	CASSSTTGVPETQYF	TGTGCCAGCAGCTCGACGACAGGGGTTCCAGAGACCCAGTACTTC
TRBV10-2	TRBJ1-1	13	-	-	CASWGREGLEAFF	TGCGCCAGCTGGGGACGGGAGGGACTTGAAGCTTTCTTT
TRBV9	TRBJ1-2	16	TRBD1	few	CASSPGQGRENYGYTF	TGTGCCAGCAGTCCGGGACAGGGAAGAGAGAACTATGGCTACACCTTC
TRBV29-1	TRBJ2-1	14	TRBD2	-	CSYLSGRLGNEQFF	TGCAGCTATCTCAGCGGGAGACTGGGGAATGAGCAGTTCTTC
TRBV28	TRBJ2-6	16	-	once	CASSLASTSGANVLTF	TGTGCCAGCAGTTTGGCTAGTACCTCTGGGGCCAACGTCCTGACTTTC
TRBV5-6	TRBJ1-2	14	-	-	CASSLVSQVHGYTF	TGTGCCAGCAGCTTAGTGTCACAGGTCCATGGCTACACCTTC
TRBV7-6	TRBJ2-2	14	TRBD1	-	CASSLGTGPGELFF	TGTGCCAGCAGCTTAGGGACAGGGCCCGGGGAGCTGTTTTTT
TRBV18	TRBJ2-3	20	TRBD2	-	CASSPLPGLAGGGGTDTQYF	TGTGCCAGCTCACCCCTCCCGGGACTAGCGGGAGGGGGTGGCACAGATACGCAGTATTTT
TRBV25-1	TRBJ2-3	16	TRBD1	-	CASDLTGTASTDTQYF	TGTGCCAGCGACTTAACCGGGACAGCGAGCACAGATACGCAGTATTTT
TRBV29-1	TRBJ2-2	14	TRBD1	-	CSVSTGFGTGELFF	TGCAGCGTCTCGACAGGGTTCGGCACCGGGGAGCTGTTTTTT
TRBV9	TRBJ2-1	15	-	-	CASSVAPKLHNEQFF	TGTGCCAGCAGCGTAGCTCCTAAACTTCATAATGAGCAGTTCTTC
TRBV18	TRBJ2-7	14	-	-	CASSIRTEAYEQYF	TGTGCCAGCTCAATTAGGACGGAGGCCTACGAGCAGTACTTC
TRBV27	TRBJ1-1	15	-	-	CASSLSSQGRSRAFF	TGTGCCAGCAGTTTATCGTCACAGGGTAGAAGTAGGGCTTTCTTT
TRBV6-1	TRBJ2-5	15	TRBD1	few	CASSTGENRGETQYF	TGTGCCAGCAGCACAGGGGAAAACAGGGGGGAGACCCAGTACTTC
TRBV2	TRBJ1-2	15	-	-	CASSEGTAANYGYTF	TGTGCCAGCAGTGAAGGGACAGCAGCTAACTATGGCTACACCTTC
TRBV7-8	TRBJ2-1	18	-	-	CASSLDVYTGSTYNEQFF	TGTGCCAGCAGCTTAGACGTCTATACGGGGTCTACCTACAATGAGCAGTTCTTC
TRBV19	TRBJ2-2	15	-	-	CASSSMGRHTGELFF	TGTGCCAGTAGTTCCATGGGGCGCCACACCGGGGAGCTGTTTTTT